This T cell receptor beta chain was sequenced in a study of T cells in Graves' hyperthyroidism and ophthalmopathy. This clonotype was counted at least ten times. What it binds is unknown. Study-wide findings and caveats: The model's output predicted ophthalmopathy at a median of about 6.5 months prior to onset.

The CDR3 has 12 residues. Germline V gene sequence: CDR1 MDHEN, CDR2 SYDVKM. The ends lost 2 bases at V and 16 bases at J; junction bases unmatched: 8. TCR beta CDR3 region amplification was performed from RNA transcripts. First-round RT-PCR targeting the TCR CDR3 was performed with the HTBI primer set. TCRdb passed the multiplex PCR reads through MiXCR, listing each CDR3 protein once. The sample has roughly 740,000 distinct CDR3 sequences, roughly 15% seen once. The material sequenced was blood. The chain has TRBV28 and TRBJ1-5, with 7 bases that match TRBD1. This TCR was recovered from a man aged 18-30 years with Graves' hyperthyroidism. CDR3 sequence: CASSLTGAGLHF. CDR3 bases: TGTGCCAGCAGTTTAACAGGGGCTGGACTACATTTT.